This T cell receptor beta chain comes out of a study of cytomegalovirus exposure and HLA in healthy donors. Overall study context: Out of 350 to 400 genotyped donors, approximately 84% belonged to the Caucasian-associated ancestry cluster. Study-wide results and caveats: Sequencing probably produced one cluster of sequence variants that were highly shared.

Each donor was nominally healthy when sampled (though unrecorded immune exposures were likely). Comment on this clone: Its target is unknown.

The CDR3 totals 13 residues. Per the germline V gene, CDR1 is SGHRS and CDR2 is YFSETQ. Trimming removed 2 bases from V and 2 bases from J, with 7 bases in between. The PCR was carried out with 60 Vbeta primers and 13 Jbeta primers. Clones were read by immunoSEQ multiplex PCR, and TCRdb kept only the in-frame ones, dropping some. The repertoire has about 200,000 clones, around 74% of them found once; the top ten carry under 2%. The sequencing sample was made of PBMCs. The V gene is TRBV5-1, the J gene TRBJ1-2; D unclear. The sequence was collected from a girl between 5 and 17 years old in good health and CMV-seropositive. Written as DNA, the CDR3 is TGCGCCAGCAGCTTAGGCAGGAACTATGGCTACACCTTC. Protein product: CASSLGRNYGYTF.